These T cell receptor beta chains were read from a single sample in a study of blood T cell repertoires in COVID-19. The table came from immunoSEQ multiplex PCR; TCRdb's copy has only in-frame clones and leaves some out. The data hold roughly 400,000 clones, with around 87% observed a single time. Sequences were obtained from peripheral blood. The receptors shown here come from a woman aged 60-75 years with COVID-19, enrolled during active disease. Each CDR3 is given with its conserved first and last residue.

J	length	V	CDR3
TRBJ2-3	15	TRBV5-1	CASSLAWASTDTQYF
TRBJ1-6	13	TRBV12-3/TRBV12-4	CASTVGQGAPLHF
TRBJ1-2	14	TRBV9	CASSVRQGAYGYTF
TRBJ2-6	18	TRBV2	CASNPGQGKAAGANVLTF
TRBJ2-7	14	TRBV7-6	CASSLRTGAYEQYF
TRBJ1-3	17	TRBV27	CASSPSPGPPSRSTIYF
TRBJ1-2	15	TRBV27	CASSPWDSPNYGYTF
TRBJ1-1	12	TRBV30	CASRPGGTEAFF
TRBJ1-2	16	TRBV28	CASSLWGGSARSGYTF
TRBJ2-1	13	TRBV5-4	CASSLGLHDEQFF
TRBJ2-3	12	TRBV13	CASSRELAGQYF
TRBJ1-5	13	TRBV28	CAIKGSGNQPQHF
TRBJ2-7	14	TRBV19	CASSIGARYYEQYF
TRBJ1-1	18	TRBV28	CASSAYPLGTGGVTEAFF
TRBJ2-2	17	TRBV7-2	CANTGGLAGASTGELFF